This TCR beta chain came from a study of CD4 T cells in relation to SARS-CoV-2 and coronaviruses. For the study at large: TCR beta CDR3s were sequenced after approximately nine-day antigen culture of PBMCs.

Unexposed donor CD4+ T cells date from about 2011-2018, before the COVID-19 pandemic. Isolation of CD4+ T cells took place after 10 days in culture. Cells permitting, SARS-CoV-2 S/N and four cold-coronavirus spikes were tested on unexposed-donor CD4+ T cells. On days 3 and 7, cultures got half fresh IL-2 medium. This clone was seen once. Its target is not known. The data were produced by immunoSEQ multiplex PCR, yet TCRdb's version contains in-frame clones alone and is incomplete. This repertoire shows 9,500 to 11,000 clones, roughly 81% found once; its top ten account for approximately 15%. The study's findings and limits: No donor gave both pre-pandemic and post-infection samples.

Germline V gene sequence: CDR1 LNHDA, CDR2 SQIVND (reference sequence). The CDR3 extends over 16 amino acids. Trimming removed 5 bases from V and 0 bases from J, with 11 bases in between. This clonotype was sampled from a human donor in good health. The sample was CD4+ T cells from PBMCs, cultured in vitro. This chain links TRBV19 with TRBJ2-6; D is perhaps TRBD1 (6 bases). For the CDR3, the DNA is TGTGCCAGTAGTCTTGGGACACCCTCTGGGGCCAACGTCCTGACTTTC. Protein: CASSLGTPSGANVLTF.